These 6 T cell receptor beta chains were sequenced from one sample in a study of control samples from healthy donors and cancer patients. TCRdb's table, derived via immunoSEQ multiplex PCR, lists solely in-frame clones and lacks some. The table lists a few hundred thousand clones, around 90% of them singletons, with 5% to 8% in the top ten. What was sequenced was PBMCs. These receptors originate from a man between 35 and 55 years old with head and neck cancer.

J is TRBJ2-1 and V is TRBV19; TRBD1 is a possible D gene (6 bases). There are 15 residues in the CDR3. Trimming took 5 bases from V and 7 from J, leaving 18 bases between them. From germline, CDR1 is LNHDA and CDR2 SQIVND (reference sequence). CDR3 in DNA: TGTGCCAGTAGTTCCTCCACCGGGACACGGAATGAGCAGTTCTTC. The encoded protein is CASSSSTGTRNEQFF. Using reference TRBV19 and TRBJ2-1 for the parts outside the CDR3, the full variable domain is DGGITQSPKYLFRKEGQNVTLSCEQNLNHDAMYWYRQDPGQGLRLIYYSQIVNDFQKGDIAEGYSVSREKKESFPLTVTSAQKNPTAFYLCASSSSTGTRNEQFFGPGTRLTVL.

This clone was seen a single time. The rearrangement links TRBV6-5 to TRBJ2-3; tentative D call: TRBD2 (5 bases). V gave up 10 bases and J gave up 1 base, with 12 bases separating them. Germline CDR1 MNHEY, CDR2 SVGAGI. This CDR3 region has 13 residues. The DNA for the CDR3 is TGTGCCACCCTACTCGGGGGCACAGATACGCAGTATTTT. This encodes CATLLGGTDTQYF.

This sequence joins TRBV7-2 and TRBJ2-3; D perhaps matches TRBD2 (6 bases). The V gene's germline CDR1 is SGHTA and CDR2 FQGNSA. V lost 7 bases to trimming and J lost 2 bases, with 16 bases between them. The CDR3 extends over 15 amino acids. CDR3 in DNA: TGTGCCAGCACTCCTGGGGCGGGAAACACAGATACGCAGTATTTT. Encoded protein: CASTPGAGNTDTQYF.

The DNA of the CDR3 is TGTGCCAGCAGAGGGTCCTACGAGCAGTACTTC. Amino acids: CASRGSYEQYF. This chain joins TRBV5-8 and TRBJ2-7, with D unclear. Trimming took 5 bases from V and 1 from J, leaving 4 bases between them. This CDR3 region has 11 residues. Germline V gives CDR1 SGHTS, CDR2 YDEGEE.

The chain uses TRBV7-9 and TRBJ2-7; D possibly corresponds to TRBD2 (5 bases). Trimming left V 3 bases short and J 2 bases short, with 11 bases between. Per the germline V gene, CDR1 is SEHNR and CDR2 is FQNEAQ (reference sequence). The CDR3 is 14 amino acids. The CDR3 nucleotides read TGTGCCAGCAGCTTCCCCTTGAGGGCCTACGAGCAGTACTTC. Translated: CASSFPLRAYEQYF.

The genes are TRBV6-2 or TRBV6-3 and TRBJ2-1; D may be TRBD1 or TRBD2 (5 bases each). Germline CDR1 reads MNHEY; CDR2 reads SVGEGT. This CDR3 is built from 16 residues. Trimming took off 2 bases at V and 5 bases at J, with 16 bases between the two ends. As DNA, the CDR3 is TGTGCCAGCAGTTACCCCCCGGGGACGGCCCACAATGAGCAGTTCTTC. Translated, it gives CASSYPPGTAHNEQFF.